The 16 T cell receptor beta chains presented below share a single source sample, sequenced in a study of blood T cell repertoires in COVID-19. Sequencing used immunoSEQ multiplex PCR; TCRdb keeps in-frame clones, though not all of them. This table holds approximately 210,000 clones, approximately 81% found once. The sequencing input was PBMCs or T cells enriched from blood (not recorded which). All receptors derive from a woman aged 45-65 years with acute COVID-19.

The chain is built from TRBV29-1 and TRBJ1-1, with 9 bases matching TRBD1. From germline, CDR1 is SQVTM and CDR2 ANQGSEA. This CDR3 contains 13 residues. After removal of 6 bases from V and 1 base from J, the junction contained 3 bases not matched to a gene. The CDR3 here is CSVHRGPNTEAFF. CDR3 DNA sequence: TGCAGCGTACACAGGGGGCCGAACACTGAAGCTTTCTTT. Variable domain in full (rest from reference TRBV29-1 and TRBJ1-1): SAVISQKPSRDICQRGTSLTIQCQVDSQVTMMFWYRQQPGQSLTLIATANQGSEATYESGFVIDKFPISRPNLTFSTLTVSNMSPEDSSIYLCSVHRGPNTEAFFGQGTRLTVV.

This clone appeared a few times. The chain is built from TRBV19 and TRBJ2-1; the match to TRBD2 covers 10 bases. J was trimmed by 8 bases and V by 5 bases; bases with no gene match: 9. Per the germline V gene, CDR1 is LNHDA and CDR2 is SQIVND (reference sequence). The CDR3 totals 15 residues. CDR3 region: CASSAQAGGRHEQFF. CDR3 nucleotides: TGTGCCAGTAGTGCCCAAGCGGGAGGGCGACATGAGCAGTTCTTC.

This chain links TRBV7-9 with TRBJ2-1; the match to TRBD2 covers 9 bases. Germline-derived CDR1 and CDR2 are SEHNR and FQNEAQ (reference sequence). V gave up 1 base and J gave up 0 bases; unmatched junction bases: 10. The CDR3 sequence is 19 residues long. This CDR3 is CASSLELTAGGGSYNEQFF. The DNA for the CDR3 is TGTGCCAGCAGCTTAGAATTGACAGCGGGGGGTGGCTCCTACAATGAGCAGTTCTTC.

This chain uses TRBV3-1 (or the pseudogene TRBV3-2) with TRBJ2-7, with D tentatively TRBD2 (5 bases). The CDR3 covers 15 residues. In germline, CDR1 is LGHDT, CDR2 YNNKEL (reference sequence). Trimming pared 0 bases from V and 2 bases from J, leaving 11 bases between. For the CDR3, the DNA is TGTGCCAGCAGCCAAGATGCGAGACTACCCTACGAGCAGTACTTC. Its translation is CASSQDARLPYEQYF.

The chain is built from TRBV7-3 and TRBJ2-7; 11 positions match TRBD1. The germline gives CDR1 SGHTA, CDR2 FQGTGA. CDR3 length: 13 residues. With V trimmed by 5 bases and J by 3 bases, 0 bases remained unmatched. The CDR3 nucleotides read TGTGCCAGCAGCGGGACAGGGGGCTACGAGCAGTACTTC. This encodes CASSGTGGYEQYF.

This clone came up a few times. In nucleotides, the CDR3 is TGTGCCAGCAGTTCTATACAGGGGGGGGGCACTGAAGCTTTCTTT. The encoded protein is CASSSIQGGGTEAFF. The genes are TRBV5-4 and TRBJ1-1; 8 positions agree with TRBD1. Germline values: CDR1 SGHNT, CDR2 YYREEE (reference sequence). The CDR3 consists of 15 residues. The V gene end was trimmed by 5 bases and the J gene end by 4 bases; junction bases not matched to a gene: 10.

The chain links TRBV3-1 (or the pseudogene TRBV3-2) to TRBJ2-1; D is perhaps TRBD2 (6 bases). The germline V and J ends were trimmed by 3 bases and 1 base, with 10 bases remaining between them. The CDR3 has 15 residues. Germline lookup yields CDR1 LGHDT and CDR2 YNNKEL (reference sequence). CDR3 coding DNA: TGTGCCAGCAGCCATACTGCGGGATCCTACAATGAGCAGTTCTTC. It codes for CASSHTAGSYNEQFF.

The CDR3 here is CAIRPGANTEAFF. The CDR3 nucleotides read TGTGCCATCAGGCCAGGGGCGAACACTGAAGCTTTCTTT. This chain links TRBV10-3 with TRBJ1-1, with D possibly being TRBD1 (6 bases). The germline CDR1 and CDR2 sequences are ENHRY and SYGVKD. This CDR3 region has 13 residues. The V gene lost 6 bases and the J gene lost 1 base, with 9 bases spanning the gap.

A few counts support this clone. The chain links TRBV12-5 to TRBJ1-5, with TRBD1 identical over 7 bases. Germline trimming cut 1 base from V and 1 base from J; bases unmatched to any gene: 13. The CDR3 consists of 19 residues. The V gene's germline CDR1 is LGHNT and CDR2 FRNRAP. The CDR3 loop is CASGLASTGELQSNQPQHF. In DNA form, the CDR3 reads TGTGCTAGTGGTTTGGCCTCCACAGGGGAGCTGCAAAGCAATCAGCCCCAGCATTTT.

The chain is built from TRBV4-3 and TRBJ1-2, with TRBD1 as a possible D gene (6 bases). CDR3 length: 15 amino acids. Trimming took off 2 bases at V and 4 bases at J, with 14 bases between the two ends. The germline V gene has CDR1 LGHNA and CDR2 YSLEER. CDR3 sequence: CASSQRPGASYGYTF. CDR3 sequence (DNA): TGCGCCAGCAGCCAACGTCCAGGGGCCAGCTATGGCTACACCTTC.

This chain connects TRBV10-3 to TRBJ2-3; a possible D gene is TRBD2 (6 bases). V was shortened by 6 bases and J by 0 bases, with 13 bases between the two germline ends. From germline, CDR1 is ENHRY and CDR2 SYGVKD. The CDR3 runs to 15 residues. The CDR3 protein is CAIRREEYSTDTQYF. The CDR3 bases are TGTGCCATCAGGAGGGAGGAATATAGCACAGATACGCAGTATTTT.

The chain recombines TRBV7-6 with TRBJ2-3; unclear D gene. Germline V CDR1 and CDR2: SGHVS, FNYEAQ. V lost 2 bases and J lost 0, with 15 bases in between. This CDR3 is 17 amino acids long. The CDR3 DNA reads TGTGCCAGCAGCTTACAAGTGCGCGGTACTAGCACAGATACGCAGTATTTT. The encoded protein is CASSLQVRGTSTDTQYF.

This clone was counted between two and nine times. The chain carries TRBV10-2 and TRBJ1-1; D not resolved. The germline CDR1 and CDR2 sequences are WSHSY and SAAADI. V lost 2 bases, J lost 11 bases, and 15 bases lay in between. This CDR3 spans 13 amino acids. CDR3 sequence: CASSEEDLRAAFF. In DNA, the CDR3 is TGCGCCAGCAGTGAGGAGGATTTGCGGGCGGCTTTCTTT.

The chain has TRBV11-2 and TRBJ1-4; 8 nucleotides align to TRBD1. The CDR3 sequence is 14 residues long. Losses at the gene ends were 5 bases for V and 8 bases for J; bases not matched to a gene: 7. Germline values: CDR1 SGHAT, CDR2 FQNNGV. CDR3 DNA: TGTGCCAGCAGCCGCGACAGGGGAGGCGAAAAACTGTTTTTT. Translated, it gives CASSRDRGGEKLFF.

The chain has TRBV6-2 or TRBV6-3 and TRBJ1-5; unclear D gene. The CDR3 totals 15 residues. CDR1 is MNHEY, CDR2 SVGEGT, per germline. The V end lost 0 bases, the J end lost 0 bases, and 6 bases lay between the germline ends. This chain's CDR3 is CASSYSSVSNQPQHF. The CDR3 DNA sequence: TGTGCCAGCAGTTACTCGTCCGTTAGCAATCAGCCCCAGCATTTT.

This clone was found a few times. The chain employs TRBV5-1 and TRBJ2-2, with D maybe TRBD2 (6 bases). Trimming removed 3 bases from V and 2 bases from J, with 8 bases in between. The length of the CDR3 is 14 residues. Germline V gene data show CDR1 as SGHRS and CDR2 as YFSETQ. CDR3 coding DNA: TGCGCCAGCAGCTCGGCGGGAAACACCGGGGAGCTGTTTTTT. Encoded protein: CASSSAGNTGELFF.